This paragraph reports one T cell receptor (beta chain). The antigen is undetermined. The junction departs from germline at one end; a sequencing error may be responsible. The length of the CDR3 is 15 residues. CDR1 and CDR2 from the germline V gene are SGDLS and YYNGEE. The data originate from a study of T cells after posttransplantation cyclophosphamide. Points from the study as a whole: Blood and skin or GI T cell repertoires showed limited TRB overlap. Recipient CMV seropositivity and CMV reactivation strongly tracked TRB clonality.

TCRdb's table, derived via immunoSEQ multiplex PCR, lists solely in-frame clones and lacks some. In the table there are some 66,000 clones, over 85% of which are singletons. This chain links TRBV9 with TRBJ1-2; D perhaps matches TRBD1 (5 bases). The sequencing input was PBMCs. This TCR was sampled from a woman aged 25-40 years in good health and a related stem cell transplant donor. CDR3 coding DNA: TGTGCCGGCAGCGTAGACCCGGGGGGAACCTATGGCTACACCTTC. Protein: CAGSVDPGGTYGYTF.